This passage covers 13 T cell receptor beta chains from one sample sequenced in a study of blood T cell repertoires in COVID-19. Method: immunoSEQ multiplex PCR; TCRdb's copy keeps in-frame clones and lacks some. Of 98,000 or so clones listed, 80% to 90% are singletons. The sequenced sample was peripheral blood. The receptors were gathered from a man aged 55 to 69 with acute or convalescent COVID-19.

This sequence joins TRBV7-2 and TRBJ2-1; 9 bases fit TRBD2. Trimming took 5 bases from V and 7 from J; bases not matched to a gene: 3. Looked up from germline, CDR1 is SGHTA and CDR2 is FQGNSA. The CDR3 is 13 residues long. The CDR3 region has the DNA TGTGCCAGCAGCACGGGACTAGCAAATGAGCAGTTCTTC. This encodes CASSTGLANEQFF.

This clone was counted only a few times. The chain joins TRBV30 to TRBJ2-7; 7 nucleotides align to TRBD2. This CDR3 region has 14 residues. Germline CDR1 and CDR2: GTSNPN and SVGIG (reference sequence). Trimming took 4 bases from V and 7 from J; bases not matched to a gene: 13. Written as DNA, the CDR3 is TGTGCCTGGACTTCGCGGGGAGGGTCAAGAGAGCAGTACTTC. Amino acid sequence: CAWTSRGGSREQYF. Looking up the rest from reference TRBV30 and TRBJ2-7 gives the full variable domain: SQTIHQWPATLVQPVGSPLSLECTVEGTSNPNLYWYRQAAGRGLQLLFYSVGIGQISSEVPQNLSASRPQDRQFILSSKKLLLSDSGFYLCAWTSRGGSREQYFGPGTRLTVT.

The chain joins TRBV6-2 or TRBV6-3 to TRBJ2-1, with 13 bases fitting TRBD2. The CDR3 is 19 amino acids. J lost 3 bases, V lost 6 bases, and 14 bases had no gene match. Germline-derived CDR1 and CDR2 are MNHEY and SVGEGT. In nucleotides, the CDR3 is TGTGCCAGCAGCACCCCCCTAGGGACTAGCGGGACTCTCTACAATGAGCAGTTCTTC. Its protein is CASSTPLGTSGTLYNEQFF.

The genes are TRBV28 and TRBJ1-1, with TRBD1 as a possible D gene (6 bases). This CDR3 has 14 residues. Trimming removed 7 bases from V and 1 base from J, with 13 bases in between. Germline values: CDR1 MDHEN, CDR2 SYDVKM. The CDR3, as DNA: TGTGCCAGCACCTTGGGGGCCCAGAACACTGAAGCTTTCTTT. Translation: CASTLGAQNTEAFF.

The rearrangement links TRBV7-2 to TRBJ1-1; no clear D gene. The V end was cut by 4 bases, the J end by 0 bases, with 18 bases between. Germline V CDR1 and CDR2: SGHTA, FQGNSA. CDR3 size: 17 residues. The CDR3 DNA reads TGTGCCAGCAGCTCCCAACCCCCGAGTATGTTGAACACTGAAGCTTTCTTT. Protein sequence: CASSSQPPSMLNTEAFF.

J is TRBJ2-3 and V is TRBV20-1; 11 nucleotides match TRBD2. Germline CDR1 reads DFQATT; CDR2 reads SNEGSKA (reference sequence). The J segment lost 3 bases and the V segment lost 3 bases, leaving 5 bases of the junction unmatched. The CDR3 has 15 residues. CDR3 sequence (DNA): TGCAGTGCTAGTACCGGGACTAGCGGTACAGATACGCAGTATTTT. Amino acid sequence: CSASTGTSGTDTQYF.

The rearrangement uses TRBV21-1 and TRBJ2-1; the table names TRBD2, a call not compared with the DNA. TRBV21-1 represents a pseudogene. This CDR3 has 19 amino acids. CDR3 DNA: TGTGCCAGCAGCATTACCCCGGGACTAGCGCCGTCGTCGCGTAGCGAGCAGTTCTTC. The encoded protein is CASSITPGLAPSSRSEQFF.

This clone was seen a handful of times. V usage is TRBV2 and J usage is TRBJ2-2; no definite D call. Deletions cut 7 bases from V and 6 bases from J, with 18 bases between. CDR3 length: 15 amino acids. The V gene's germline CDR1 is SNHLY and CDR2 FYNNEI. The DNA for the CDR3 is TGTGCCAGCAATTCGGGTCTGACCTCGGCCGGGGAGCTGTTTTTT. This sequence encodes CASNSGLTSAGELFF.

This chain joins TRBV6-1 and TRBJ2-5; no definite D call. Germline V lookup: CDR1 MNHNS, CDR2 SASEGT. Trimming cost V 3 bases and J 6 bases, with 14 bases left between them. The CDR3 is 14 amino acids. Written as DNA, the CDR3 is TGTGCCAGCAGTGAGTCCGGGTCTTGGAAGACCCAGTACTTC. This translates into CASSESGSWKTQYF.

The rearrangement uses TRBV6-1 and TRBJ1-5, with a tentative D call TRBD1 (5 bases). V was cut by 0 bases and J by 7 bases, with 13 bases left in between. The CDR3 is 15 residues long. Germline CDR1 is MNHNS and CDR2 is SASEGT. DNA of the CDR3: TGTGCCAGCAGTGAAGCGTCGGGGGGGATGCAGCCCCAGCATTTT. Its protein product is CASSEASGGMQPQHF.

The chain recombines TRBV3-1 (or the pseudogene TRBV3-2) with TRBJ1-1; 11 bases are a match to TRBD1. The CDR3 is made up of 16 amino acids. Germline CDR1 reads LGHDT; CDR2 reads YNNKEL (reference sequence). The trim removed 3 bases at V and 3 bases at J, leaving 6 bases unmatched. CDR3 amino acids: CASSQWTGGADTEAFF. DNA for the CDR3: TGTGCCAGCAGCCAGTGGACAGGGGGCGCGGACACTGAAGCTTTCTTT.

This clone appeared a few times. The V gene is TRBV19, the J gene TRBJ1-5, with 8 bases identical to TRBD1. V lost 3 bases and J lost 4; bases outside the gene matches: 2. CDR1 and CDR2 (germline): LNHDA, SQIVND (reference sequence). The CDR3 has 14 residues. The DNA of the CDR3 is TGTGCCAGTAGTATGCGACAGGGGAATCAGCCCCAGCATTTT. Protein sequence: CASSMRQGNQPQHF.

V usage is TRBV7-9 and J usage is TRBJ1-2; 9 positions agree with TRBD1. Germline V gene sequence: CDR1 SEHNR, CDR2 FQNEAQ (reference sequence). Trimming removed 8 bases from V and 4 bases from J; junction bases left unmatched: 11. The length of the CDR3 is 15 residues. This CDR3 reads CASGGSGTGTYGYTF. Here the CDR3 DNA reads TGTGCCAGCGGAGGTTCCGGGACAGGGACCTATGGCTACACCTTC.